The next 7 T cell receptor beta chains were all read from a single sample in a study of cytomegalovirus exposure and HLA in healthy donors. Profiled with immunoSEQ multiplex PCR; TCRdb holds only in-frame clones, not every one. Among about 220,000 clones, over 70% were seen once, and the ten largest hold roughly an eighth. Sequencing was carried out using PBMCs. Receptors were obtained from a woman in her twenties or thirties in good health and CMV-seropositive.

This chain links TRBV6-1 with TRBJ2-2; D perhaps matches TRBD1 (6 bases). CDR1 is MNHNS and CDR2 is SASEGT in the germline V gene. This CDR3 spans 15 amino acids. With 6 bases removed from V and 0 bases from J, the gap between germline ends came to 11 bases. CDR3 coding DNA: TGTGCCAGCAGACCAGGGACAACGAACACCGGGGAGCTGTTTTTT. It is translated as CASRPGTTNTGELFF.

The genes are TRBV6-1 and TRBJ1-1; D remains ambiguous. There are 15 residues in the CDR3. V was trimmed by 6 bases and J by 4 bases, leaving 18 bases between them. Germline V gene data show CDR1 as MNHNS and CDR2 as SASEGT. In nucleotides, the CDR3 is TGTGCCAGCAGCCAAGGTGTGTTGGAGACCACTGAAGCTTTCTTT. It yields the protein CASSQGVLETTEAFF.

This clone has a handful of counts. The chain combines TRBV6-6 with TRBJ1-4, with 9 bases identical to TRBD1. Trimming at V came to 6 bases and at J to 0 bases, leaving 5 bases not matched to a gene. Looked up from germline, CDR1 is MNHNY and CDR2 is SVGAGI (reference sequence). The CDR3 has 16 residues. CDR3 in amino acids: CASSPRQGATNEKLFF. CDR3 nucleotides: TGTGCCAGCAGCCCCAGACAGGGGGCAACTAATGAAAAACTGTTTTTT.

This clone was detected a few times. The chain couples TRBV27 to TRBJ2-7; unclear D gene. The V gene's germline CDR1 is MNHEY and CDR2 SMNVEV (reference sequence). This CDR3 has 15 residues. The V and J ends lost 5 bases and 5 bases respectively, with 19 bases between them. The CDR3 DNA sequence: TGTGCCAGCAGTCCCGACGATGGGATGCATAACGAGCAGTACTTC. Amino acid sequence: CASSPDDGMHNEQYF.

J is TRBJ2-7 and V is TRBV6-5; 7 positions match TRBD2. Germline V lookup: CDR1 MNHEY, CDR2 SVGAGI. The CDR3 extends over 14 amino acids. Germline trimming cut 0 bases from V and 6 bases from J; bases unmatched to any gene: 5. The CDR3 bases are TGTGCCAGCAGTTACTCGAGCGGGGAAGGCGAGCAGTACTTC. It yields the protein CASSYSSGEGEQYF.

As DNA, the CDR3 is TGTGCCAGCAGCTCCGAACCTAGCGGGAGTTTGTACGAGCAGTACTTC. Translation gives CASSSEPSGSLYEQYF. V gene TRBV7-6 combines with J gene TRBJ2-7; TRBD2 agrees at 10 bases. Germline CDR1 and CDR2: SGHVS and FNYEAQ. The ends lost 4 bases at V and 4 bases at J; junction bases unmatched: 10. This CDR3 has 16 residues.

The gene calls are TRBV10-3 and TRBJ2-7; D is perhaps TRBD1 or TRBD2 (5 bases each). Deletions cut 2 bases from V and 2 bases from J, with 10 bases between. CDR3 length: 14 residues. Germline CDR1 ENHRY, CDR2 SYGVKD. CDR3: CAISEGVGPYEQYF. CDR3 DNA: TGTGCCATCAGTGAGGGAGTGGGACCCTACGAGCAGTACTTC.